This T cell receptor beta chain was recorded in a study of control samples from healthy donors and cancer patients. Germline CDR1 reads ENHRY; CDR2 reads SYGVKD. V lost 5 bases and J 4 bases, leaving 15 bases between the germline ends. The CDR3 runs to 14 residues. Some clones are missing from TCRdb's copy, which holds only in-frame ones; the method was immunoSEQ multiplex PCR. The sample includes about 140,000 clones, about 86% seen only once; the top ten take around 1.6%. The specimen sequenced was blood. The TCR was taken from a man between 18 and 29 years old in good health. V is TRBV10-3 and J is TRBJ2-7, with TRBD2 as a possible D gene (6 bases). The CDR3 DNA reads TGTGCCATCAGTCGATCCGCGGGGCGATACGAGCAGTACTTC. This codes for CAISRSAGRYEQYF.